These 3 T cell receptor beta chains came from one sample sequenced in a study of cytomegalovirus exposure and HLA in healthy donors. Vbeta (60) and Jbeta (13) primers were used in the PCR. TCRdb's copy holds only in-frame clones and misses some; the assay was immunoSEQ multiplex PCR. The sample has fewer than 90,000 clones, around two thirds seen once. The sequencing sample was made of PBMCs. These TCRs come from a woman between 45 and 60 years old in good health and CMV-seropositive.

The gene calls are TRBV4-3 and TRBJ1-6, with D hard to call. The CDR3 runs to 14 residues. Germline CDR1 reads LGHNA; CDR2 reads YSLEER. The germline V and J ends were trimmed by 1 base and 5 bases, with 6 bases remaining between them. CDR3 amino acids: CASSQGHHNSPLHF. DNA of the CDR3: TGCGCCAGCAGCCAAGGGCACCATAATTCACCCCTCCACTTT.

The chain has TRBV29-1 and TRBJ1-4, with D maybe TRBD1 (5 bases). V was clipped by 3 bases and J by 7 bases, with 12 bases between them. Germline V gene lookup returns CDR1 SQVTM and CDR2 ANQGSEA. This CDR3 is 13 amino acids long. For the CDR3, the DNA is TGCAGCGTTGAGCCTCCGGGGGGTGAAAAACTGTTTTTT. This sequence encodes CSVEPPGGEKLFF.

The chain links TRBV5-1 to TRBJ2-7; maybe TRBD2 (5 bases). This CDR3 is built from 14 residues. Germline CDR1 and CDR2: SGHRS and YFSETQ. Trimming removed 2 bases at V and 0 bases at J, with 9 bases between. The CDR3 region is CASSFTGSSYEQYF. Here the CDR3 DNA reads TGCGCCAGCAGCTTTACTGGGAGCTCCTACGAGCAGTACTTC.